Listed here are 29 T cell receptor beta chains from one sample, sequenced in a study of blood T cell repertoires in COVID-19. Generated by immunoSEQ multiplex PCR, the TCRdb table keeps only in-frame clones and is missing some. The table records tens of thousands of clones, around 85% of them present only once. Material for sequencing was peripheral blood. These receptors were collected from an elderly man with acute or convalescent COVID-19.

The J gene is TRBJ1-5, the V gene TRBV5-4; no clear D. Germline lookup yields CDR1 SGHNT and CDR2 YYREEE (reference sequence). The CDR3 has 15 residues. V shed 4 bases and J shed 5 bases, with 16 bases lying between them. The CDR3 DNA reads as TGTGCCAGCAGCCTGTATAACAGAGAAGATCAGCCCCAGCATTTT. As protein: CASSLYNREDQPQHF.

The chain is built from TRBV7-2 and TRBJ1-3; D may be TRBD1 (5 bases). CDR3 size: 16 residues. Germline values: CDR1 SGHTA, CDR2 FQGNSA. Trimming shortened V by 1 base and J by 0 bases, and 10 bases separated the two germline ends. The CDR3 reads CASSLGAGTSGNTIYF. CDR3 in DNA: TGTGCCAGCAGCTTAGGGGCGGGGACCTCTGGAAACACCATATATTTT.

The rearrangement links TRBV28 to TRBJ2-4; the match to TRBD2 covers 10 bases. In germline, CDR1 is MDHEN, CDR2 SYDVKM. The V and J ends lost 5 bases and 0 bases, in that order; junction bases with no gene match: 10. The CDR3 loop spans 18 amino acids. The chain's CDR3 is CASSPAHLAGVAKNIQYF. As DNA, the CDR3 is TGTGCCAGCAGTCCCGCCCATCTAGCGGGGGTAGCCAAAAACATTCAGTACTTC. Full variable domain (outside the CDR3, taken from reference TRBV28 and TRBJ2-4): DVKVTQSSRYLVKRTGEKVFLECVQDMDHENMFWYRQDPGLGLRLIYFSYDVKMKEKGDIPEGYSVSREKKERFSLILESASTNQTSMYLCASSPAHLAGVAKNIQYFGAGTRLSVL.

The rearrangement uses TRBV5-1 and TRBJ1-1, with a possible D match to TRBD1 (6 bases). The V and J ends lost 3 bases and 5 bases respectively, with 14 bases between them. The CDR3 loop spans 14 amino acids. Germline values: CDR1 SGHRS, CDR2 YFSETQ. CDR3 protein: CASSSLTGHTEAFF. The CDR3 bases are TGCGCCAGCAGCTCCTTGACAGGACATACTGAAGCTTTCTTT.

This clone has just one count. The chain employs TRBV10-2 and TRBJ2-3; the match to TRBD2 covers 7 bases. V lost 2 bases to trimming and J lost 0 bases; unmatched junction nucleotides: 5. The length of the CDR3 is 16 residues. Germline values: CDR1 WSHSY, CDR2 SAAADI. The CDR3 sequence: CASSEGGGRSTDTQYF. Written as DNA, the CDR3 is TGCGCCAGCAGTGAGGGGGGGGGACGGAGCACAGATACGCAGTATTTT.

The chain is built from TRBV27 and TRBJ2-1, with a tentative D call TRBD2 (6 bases). The CDR3 is made up of 14 amino acids. The germline V gene has CDR1 MNHEY and CDR2 SMNVEV (reference sequence). The V and J ends lost 5 bases and 0 bases respectively, with 8 bases between them. In nucleotides, the CDR3 is TGTGCCAGCAGTGGGGGGATCTCCTACAATGAGCAGTTCTTC. Encoded protein: CASSGGISYNEQFF.

V is TRBV7-8 and J is TRBJ2-7; D possibly corresponds to TRBD1 (5 bases). V lost 5 bases to trimming and J lost 5 bases, with 22 bases between them. Looked up from germline, CDR1 is SGHVS and CDR2 is FQNEAQ. CDR3 length: 16 residues. Written as DNA, the CDR3 is TGTGCCAGCAGCGCAAGACAGTTGCGGTTTGACAACGAGCAGTACTTC. This encodes CASSARQLRFDNEQYF. Complete variable domain (other parts from reference TRBV7-8 and TRBJ2-7): GAGVSQSPRYKVAKRGQDVALRCDPISGHVSLFWYQQALGQGPEFLTYFQNEAQLDKSGLPSDRFFAERPEGSVSTLKIQRTQQEDSAVYLCASSARQLRFDNEQYFGPGTRLTVT.

The V call is TRBV28, the J call TRBJ2-3, with 13 nucleotides matching TRBD2. Germline V CDR1 and CDR2: MDHEN, SYDVKM. The length of the CDR3 is 15 residues. V shed 8 bases and J 6 bases; nucleotides not matched to a gene: 8. CDR3 sequence (DNA): TGTGCCAGCCCCCGACTAGCGGGGGGCCGGGATACGCAGTATTTT. This encodes CASPRLAGGRDTQYF. Full variable domain (outside the CDR3, taken from reference TRBV28 and TRBJ2-3): DVKVTQSSRYLVKRTGEKVFLECVQDMDHENMFWYRQDPGLGLRLIYFSYDVKMKEKGDIPEGYSVSREKKERFSLILESASTNQTSMYLCASPRLAGGRDTQYFGPGTRLTVL.

The V call is TRBV29-1, the J call TRBJ2-7; possibly TRBD1 for D (6 bases). V lost 4 bases and J lost 2, with 9 bases in between. The germline V gene has CDR1 SQVTM and CDR2 ANQGSEA. The length of the CDR3 is 12 residues. Written as DNA, the CDR3 is TGCAGCGTTGGCGAGGGGGCCTACGAGCAGTACTTC. Translated: CSVGEGAYEQYF.

This sequence joins TRBV2 and TRBJ2-5, with TRBD2 as a possible D gene (6 bases). This CDR3 is 13 amino acids long. Trimming cost V 7 bases and J 1 base, with 10 bases left between them. Germline CDR1 SNHLY, CDR2 FYNNEI. Here the CDR3 reads CASTVGGQETQYF. The CDR3 DNA reads TGTGCCAGCACGGTGGGGGGCCAAGAGACCCAGTACTTC.

This chain links TRBV7-2 with TRBJ2-2, with D uncertain. The CDR3 is 16 amino acids. Trimming pared 1 base from V and 4 bases from J, leaving 13 bases between. Germline V gene data show CDR1 as SGHTA and CDR2 as FQGNSA. The CDR3 bases are TGTGCCAGCAGCTTAGGTCACAGTCTGACCACCGGGGAGCTGTTTTTT. This gives the protein CASSLGHSLTTGELFF.

This chain connects TRBV9 to TRBJ2-1; 9 nucleotides agree with TRBD1. V was pared by 3 bases and J by 7 bases, with 8 bases of the junction left unmatched. Germline CDR1 and CDR2: SGDLS and YYNGEE. The CDR3 consists of 15 residues. The CDR3 DNA reads TGTGCCAGCAGCGCCCAATTGACAGGGGGGAATGAGCAGTTCTTC. Its protein is CASSAQLTGGNEQFF.

The rearrangement links TRBV5-1 to TRBJ2-7; 10 bases are shared with TRBD1. V was pared by 3 bases and J by 2 bases, with 5 bases of the junction left unmatched. The V gene's germline CDR1 is SGHRS and CDR2 YFSETQ. This CDR3 contains 15 residues. In nucleotides, the CDR3 is TGCGCCAGCAGCTCCACCGGGACAGGGGCCTACGAGCAGTACTTC. Translating it yields CASSSTGTGAYEQYF.

This chain connects TRBV27 to TRBJ2-3; 7 bases agree with TRBD2. Germline-derived CDR1 and CDR2 are MNHEY and SMNVEV (reference sequence). The CDR3 length is 15 residues. The trim removed 5 bases at V and 2 bases at J, leaving 7 bases unmatched. Here the CDR3 reads CASSQFGRPTDTQYF. The CDR3 region has the DNA TGTGCCAGCAGTCAATTCGGGAGGCCCACAGATACGCAGTATTTT.

The DNA for the CDR3 is TGCGCCAGCAGCCAAGGGAGTCGCACTGAAGCTTTCTTT. This codes for CASSQGSRTEAFF. The rearrangement joins TRBV4-3 to TRBJ1-1; D is ambiguous. V lost 1 base to trimming and J lost 4 bases, with 7 bases between them. The CDR3 length is 13 residues. CDR1 and CDR2 from the germline V gene are LGHNA and YSLEER.

This rearrangement joins TRBV4-1 to TRBJ2-7; 8 nucleotides agree with TRBD2. CDR3 length equals 15 residues. V was pared by 4 bases and J by 3 bases, with 8 bases of the junction left unmatched. The germline V gene encodes CDR1 MGHRA and CDR2 YSYEKL. The DNA of the CDR3 is TGCGCCAGCAGCCCATTCAGCGGGGGAGTCTACGAGCAGTACTTC. Its translation is CASSPFSGGVYEQYF.

The rearrangement links TRBV6-2 or TRBV6-3 to TRBJ1-5, with D perhaps TRBD1 (6 bases). CDR1 is MNHEY, CDR2 SVGEGT, per germline. This CDR3 has 15 residues. Trimming left V 4 bases short and J 1 base short, with 11 bases between. In DNA, the CDR3 is TGTGCCAGCAGTTTGGACAGCTTAAGCAATCAGCCCCAGCATTTT. Protein sequence: CASSLDSLSNQPQHF.

This clone was detected a few times. The chain couples TRBV9 to TRBJ1-5, with D possibly being TRBD1 (6 bases). Deletions cut 0 bases from V and 7 bases from J, with 11 bases between. Germline CDR1 is SGDLS and CDR2 is YYNGEE. This CDR3 is built from 14 residues. The CDR3 reads CASSVGRGGQPQHF. The CDR3 DNA is TGTGCCAGCAGCGTAGGCAGGGGCGGGCAGCCCCAGCATTTT.

This clone was seen a few times. The V and J genes are TRBV12-5 and TRBJ2-3; unclear D gene. Trimming took off 1 base at V and 0 bases at J, with 5 bases between the two ends. This CDR3 spans 14 amino acids. CDR1 is LGHNT and CDR2 is FRNRAP in the germline V gene. CDR3 sequence reads: CASGLGVSTDTQYF. The CDR3 DNA follows: TGTGCTAGTGGTTTGGGCGTGAGCACAGATACGCAGTATTTT.

The V gene is TRBV11-2, the J gene TRBJ2-7; the match to TRBD1 covers 8 bases. Germline assignment: CDR1 SGHAT and CDR2 FQNNGV. V gave up 5 bases and J gave up 2 bases; unmatched junction bases: 5. This CDR3 is built from 14 residues. CDR3 nucleotides: TGTGCCAGCAGCAAGGAGACAGGGGCCTACGAGCAGTACTTC. Encoded protein: CASSKETGAYEQYF.

V and J are TRBV9 and TRBJ2-5; a weak D match, TRBD1 (6 bases). V lost 0 bases, J lost 1 base, and 7 bases lay in between. The CDR3 loop spans 14 amino acids. CDR1 is SGDLS, CDR2 YYNGEE, per germline. The CDR3 is CASSVEGGQETQYF. The CDR3 nucleotides read TGTGCCAGCAGCGTAGAAGGGGGCCAAGAGACCCAGTACTTC.

The CDR3: CAWSRSGYMNTEAFF. The DNA of the CDR3 is TGTGCCTGGAGTCGATCGGGTTACATGAACACTGAAGCTTTCTTT. The chain couples TRBV30 to TRBJ1-1; D unclear. Germline values: CDR1 GTSNPN, CDR2 SVGIG (reference sequence). The ends were cut back, 2 bases at V and 0 bases at J, with 13 bases in the middle. The CDR3 is made up of 15 amino acids.

This clone was seen only once. The chain carries TRBV27 and TRBJ1-3; D ambiguous. Trimming removed 2 bases from V and 7 bases from J, with 12 bases in between. The CDR3 loop spans 14 amino acids. CDR1 MNHEY and CDR2 SMNVEV come from the germline V gene (reference sequence). The CDR3 DNA sequence: TGTGCCAGCAGTTTAGCACCCCTTGGCAACACCATATATTTT. It yields the protein CASSLAPLGNTIYF.

The chain joins TRBV7-2 to TRBJ1-3; D uncertain. The CDR3 is 15 amino acids. Trimming took off 5 bases at V and 1 base at J, with 12 bases between the two ends. CDR1 is SGHTA, CDR2 FQGNSA, per germline. The CDR3 loop is CASSPMTNSGNTIYF. The DNA of the CDR3 is TGTGCCAGCAGCCCTATGACAAATTCTGGAAACACCATATATTTT.

The V gene is TRBV10-3, the J gene TRBJ2-7; 9 bases align to TRBD1. This CDR3 is 15 amino acids long. Germline CDR1 reads ENHRY; CDR2 reads SYGVKD. Trimming took 0 bases from V and 3 from J; bases not matched to a gene: 3. CDR3 residues: CAISESGQGRYEQYF. The CDR3 bases are TGTGCCATCAGTGAGTCGGGACAGGGACGCTACGAGCAGTACTTC.

V gene TRBV10-2 combines with J gene TRBJ1-2, with 7 bases identical to TRBD1. V lost 6 bases to trimming and J lost 6 bases; unmatched junction nucleotides: 7. CDR1 and CDR2 (germline): WSHSY, SAAADI. The CDR3 has 13 residues. The CDR3 region has the DNA TGCGCCAGCAGAAAACAGGGGTCGGATGGCTACACCTTC. The encoded protein is CASRKQGSDGYTF.

The rearrangement joins TRBV29-1 to TRBJ1-4, with 7 bases lining up with TRBD1. Per germline, CDR1 SQVTM and CDR2 ANQGSEA. Trimming cost V 7 bases and J 4 bases; bases outside gene matches: 6. This CDR3 is 13 amino acids long. This CDR3 is CSGRTGINEKLFF. In nucleotides, the CDR3 is TGCAGCGGGCGGACAGGAATTAATGAAAAACTGTTTTTT.

The V and J genes are TRBV7-9 and TRBJ1-6, with 9 bases lining up with TRBD1. V lost 2 bases to trimming and J lost 8 bases; unmatched junction nucleotides: 1. CDR3 length: 14 amino acids. Germline-derived CDR1 and CDR2 are SEHNR and FQNEAQ (reference sequence). The CDR3 spells CASSLRQGDSPLHF. Here the CDR3 DNA reads TGTGCCAGCAGCTTACGACAGGGGGATTCACCCCTCCACTTT.

This chain uses TRBV5-4 with TRBJ2-3, with 7 bases aligning to TRBD1. The junction had 5 bases not matched to a gene; V was cut back by 4 bases and J by 6 bases. The V gene's germline CDR1 is SGHNT and CDR2 YYREEE (reference sequence). The CDR3 extends over 13 amino acids. CDR3 DNA: TGTGCCAGCAGCAAAGACAGGGATGATACGCAGTATTTT. Translation gives CASSKDRDDTQYF. The whole variable domain, filled in from reference TRBV5-4 and TRBJ2-3, reads ETGVTQSPTHLIKTRGQQVTLRCSSQSGHNTVSWYQQALGQGPQFIFQYYREEENGRGNFPPRFSGLQFPNYSSELNVNALELDDSALYLCASSKDRDDTQYFGPGTRLTVL.